This section outlines one TCR beta chain sequence together with its context. This record belongs to a study of cytomegalovirus exposure and HLA in healthy donors. TCRdb's table, derived via immunoSEQ multiplex PCR, lists solely in-frame clones and lacks some. The sample gives 55,000 to 80,000 clones, approximately 96% of which show up once; under 1.5% is in the top ten. The TCR sequence derives from a man between 18 and 29 years old in good health and CMV-seropositive. The sequenced sample consisted of PBMCs.

CDR3 sequence: CASSLRLAARNEQFF. CDR3 bases: TGTGCCAGCAGCTTGCGGCTAGCGGCCCGTAATGAGCAGTTCTTC. This chain links TRBV5-4 with TRBJ2-1, with 7 bases lining up with TRBD2. From germline, CDR1 is SGHNT and CDR2 YYREEE (reference sequence). The CDR3 is 15 amino acids. The V segment lost 1 base and the J segment 7 bases; nucleotides outside the gene matches: 8.